The present T cell receptor (beta chain) was sequenced within a study of blood T cell repertoires in COVID-19. Study-level information: From T cells, B-cell-depleted T cells, or PBMCs came the material, which was cDNA or gDNA.

From germline, CDR1 is MDHEN and CDR2 SYDVKM. The CDR3 totals 14 residues. Trimming removed 5 bases at V and 7 bases at J, with 17 bases between. TCRdb's table, derived via immunoSEQ multiplex PCR, lists solely in-frame clones and lacks some. Among 65,000 to 90,000 clones listed, around 77% were seen once. The origin of this receptor is a man aged 70-80 years with active or convalescent COVID-19. The sequenced sample consisted of peripheral blood. The V call is TRBV28, the J call TRBJ1-2, with a tentative D call TRBD1 (6 bases). The CDR3 sequence is CASSKGDNRSGYTF. The CDR3 DNA sequence: TGTGCCAGCAGTAAAGGGGACAATAGGAGTGGCTACACCTTC.